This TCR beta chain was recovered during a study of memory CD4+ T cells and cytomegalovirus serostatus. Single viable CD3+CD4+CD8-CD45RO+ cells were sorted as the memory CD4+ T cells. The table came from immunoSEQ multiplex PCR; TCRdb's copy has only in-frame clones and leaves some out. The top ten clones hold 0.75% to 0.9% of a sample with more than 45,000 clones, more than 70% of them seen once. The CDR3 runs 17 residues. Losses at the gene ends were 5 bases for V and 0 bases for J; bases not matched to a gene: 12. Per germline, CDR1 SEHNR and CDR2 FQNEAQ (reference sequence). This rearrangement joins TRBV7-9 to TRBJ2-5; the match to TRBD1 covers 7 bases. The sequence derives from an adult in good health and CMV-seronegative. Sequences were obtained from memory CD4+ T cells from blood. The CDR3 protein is CASSTQRQGKHQETQYF. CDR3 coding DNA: TGTGCCAGCAGCACTCAAAGACAGGGAAAGCACCAAGAGACCCAGTACTTC.